This T cell receptor (beta chain) emerged from a study of T cell responses to AZD1222 COVID-19 vaccine. The study, taken as a whole, reports: Reports say nearly half of spike-specific TCRs go after unmutated variant regions. There were repertoire samples only from the period after the peak T cell response.

This clone was detected only once. Its antigen is undetermined. V was clipped by 4 bases and J by 9 bases, with 1 base between them. The germline V gene has CDR1 SEHNR and CDR2 FQNEAQ (reference sequence). This CDR3 comprises 9 residues. Profiled with immunoSEQ multiplex PCR; TCRdb holds only in-frame clones, not every one. The profile shows approximately 88,000 clones, roughly nine tenths of them singletons. The TCR comes from an adult who received the AZD1222 COVID-19 vaccine. The sample consisted of peripheral blood, taken 28 days after the second AZD1222 dose. The chain joins TRBV7-9 to TRBJ1-5; D call uncertain. In DNA, the CDR3 is TGTGCCAGCAGCTCGCCCCAGCATTTT. Translating it yields CASSSPQHF.